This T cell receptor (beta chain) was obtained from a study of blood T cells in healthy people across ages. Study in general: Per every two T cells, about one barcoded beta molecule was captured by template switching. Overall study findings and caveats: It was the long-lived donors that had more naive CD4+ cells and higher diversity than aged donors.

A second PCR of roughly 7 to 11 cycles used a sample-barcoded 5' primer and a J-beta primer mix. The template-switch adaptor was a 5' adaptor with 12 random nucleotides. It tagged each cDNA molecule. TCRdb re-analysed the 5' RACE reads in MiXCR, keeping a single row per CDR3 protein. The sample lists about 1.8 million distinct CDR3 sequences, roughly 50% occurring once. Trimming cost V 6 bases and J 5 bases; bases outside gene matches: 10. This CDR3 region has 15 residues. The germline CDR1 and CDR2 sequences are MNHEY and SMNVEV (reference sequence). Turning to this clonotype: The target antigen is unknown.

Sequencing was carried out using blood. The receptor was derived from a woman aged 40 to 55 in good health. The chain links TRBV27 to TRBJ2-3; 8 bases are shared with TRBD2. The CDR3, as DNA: TGTGCCAGCAGAATCGGGGGGGCGAGTGGAGATACGCAGTATTTT. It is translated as CASRIGGASGDTQYF.